A single T cell receptor (beta chain) is shown here with its context. Using immunoSEQ multiplex PCR, the repertoire was profiled, and TCRdb retains in-frame clones only, with some absent. The data hold tens of thousands of clones, with approximately 92% observed a single time. V lost 2 bases and J lost 4, with 8 bases in between. Germline assignment: CDR1 MNHEY and CDR2 SMNVEV (reference sequence). CDR3 length: 13 residues. These data come from a study of T cell changes during pregnancy in multiple sclerosis. Material: peripheral blood, obtained in the first trimester of pregnancy. The TCR originated in a female donor with multiple sclerosis, enrolled in a pregnancy study. The genes are TRBV27 and TRBJ1-1; a possible D gene is TRBD1 (5 bases). This chain's CDR3 is CASSLGASTEAFF. The CDR3 region has the DNA TGTGCCAGCAGTTTAGGGGCGAGCACTGAAGCTTTCTTT.